This T cell receptor (beta chain) is drawn from a study of blood T cell repertoires in COVID-19. Study overall: Whether acute or convalescent, the COVID-19 samples came from the United States, Italy and Spain. T cells, B-cell-depleted T cells, or PBMCs provided the cDNA or gDNA that served as material.

As handled by the study authors: Estimation of nucleated cell counts relied on the amplification of reference gene primers. TCRdb keeps only in-frame clones here, not all; method: immunoSEQ multiplex PCR. V, J and clone size are those of that table, while D and trimming were read from the DNA. The sample consists of under 350,000 clones, roughly 90% of them appearing once. This sequence was found in a man aged 35 to 55 with acute or convalescent COVID-19. The sequencing sample was made of peripheral blood.

The DNA for the CDR3 is TGTGCCAGCAGCTGGATGACAGGGGAAGGAACTGAAGCTTTCTTT. Residues: CASSWMTGEGTEAFF. The V gene is TRBV7-6, the J gene TRBJ1-1; TRBD1 aligns across 8 bases. From germline, CDR1 is SGHVS and CDR2 FNYEAQ. The V gene end was trimmed by 4 bases and the J gene end by 5 bases; junction bases not matched to a gene: 9. The CDR3 has 15 residues.